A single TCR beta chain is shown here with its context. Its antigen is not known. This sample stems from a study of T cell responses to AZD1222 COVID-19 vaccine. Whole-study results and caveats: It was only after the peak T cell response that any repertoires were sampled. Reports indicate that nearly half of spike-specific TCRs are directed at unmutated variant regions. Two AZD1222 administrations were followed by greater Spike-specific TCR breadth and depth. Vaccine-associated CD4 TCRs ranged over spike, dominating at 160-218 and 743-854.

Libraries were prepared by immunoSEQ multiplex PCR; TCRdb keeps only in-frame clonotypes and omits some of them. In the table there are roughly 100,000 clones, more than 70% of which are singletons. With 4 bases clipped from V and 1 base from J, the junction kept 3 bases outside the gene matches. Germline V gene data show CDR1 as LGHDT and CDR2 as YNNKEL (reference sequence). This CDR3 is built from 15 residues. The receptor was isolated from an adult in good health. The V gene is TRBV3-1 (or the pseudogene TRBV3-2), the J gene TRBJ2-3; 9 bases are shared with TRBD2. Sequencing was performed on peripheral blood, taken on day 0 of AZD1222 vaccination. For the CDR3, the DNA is TGTGCCAGCAGCCCCCGGACTAGCGGCACAGATACGCAGTATTTT. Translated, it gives CASSPRTSGTDTQYF.